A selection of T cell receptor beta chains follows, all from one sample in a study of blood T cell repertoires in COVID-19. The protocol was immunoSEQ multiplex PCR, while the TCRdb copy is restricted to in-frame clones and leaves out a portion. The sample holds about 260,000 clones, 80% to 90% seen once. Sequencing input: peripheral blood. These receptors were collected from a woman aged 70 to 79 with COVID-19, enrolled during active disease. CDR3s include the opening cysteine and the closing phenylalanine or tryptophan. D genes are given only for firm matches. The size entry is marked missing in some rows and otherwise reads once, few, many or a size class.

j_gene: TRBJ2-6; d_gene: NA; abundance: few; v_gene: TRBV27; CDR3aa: CASSLTWRANGANVLTF; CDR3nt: TGTGCCAGCAGTTTAACTTGGAGGGCCAATGGGGCCAACGTCCTGACTTTC
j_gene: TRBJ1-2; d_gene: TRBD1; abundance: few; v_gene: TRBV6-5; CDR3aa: CASSYTGTATNYGYTF; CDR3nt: TGTGCCAGCAGTTACACCGGGACAGCCACTAACTATGGCTACACCTTC
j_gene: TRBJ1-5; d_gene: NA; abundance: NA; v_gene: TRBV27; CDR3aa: CASSPWGPNQPQHF; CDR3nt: TGTGCCAGCAGTCCGTGGGGCCCTAATCAGCCCCAGCATTTT
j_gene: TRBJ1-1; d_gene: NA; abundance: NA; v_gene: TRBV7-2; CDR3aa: CASSLISPNTEAFF; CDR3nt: TGTGCCAGCAGCTTAATTTCTCCGAACACTGAAGCTTTCTTT
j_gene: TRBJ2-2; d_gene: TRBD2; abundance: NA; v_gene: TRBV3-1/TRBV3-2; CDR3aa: CASSLTSASNTGELFF; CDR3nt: TGTGCCAGCAGCCTAACTAGCGCTTCGAACACCGGGGAGCTGTTTTTT
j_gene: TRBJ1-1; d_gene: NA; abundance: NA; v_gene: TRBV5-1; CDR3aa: CASSLGQRGTEAFF; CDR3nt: TGCGCCAGCAGCTTGGGACAGAGGGGGACTGAAGCTTTCTTT
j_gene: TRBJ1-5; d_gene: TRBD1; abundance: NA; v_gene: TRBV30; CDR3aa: CAWTRQGAWNQPQHF; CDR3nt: TGTGCCTGGACCAGACAGGGGGCATGGAATCAGCCCCAGCATTTT
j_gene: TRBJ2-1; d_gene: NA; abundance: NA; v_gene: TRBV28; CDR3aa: CASGERASSYNEQFF; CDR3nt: TGTGCCAGCGGAGAGCGGGCAAGCTCCTACAATGAGCAGTTCTTC
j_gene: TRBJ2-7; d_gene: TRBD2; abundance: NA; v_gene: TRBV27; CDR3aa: CASSVGLGGYEQYF; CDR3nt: TGTGCCAGCAGCGTGGGACTAGGGGGGTACGAGCAGTACTTC
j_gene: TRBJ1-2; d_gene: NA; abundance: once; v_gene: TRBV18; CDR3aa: CASSPRGGRNGYTF; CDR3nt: TGTGCCAGCTCACCTAGGGGGGGGCGAAATGGCTACACCTTC
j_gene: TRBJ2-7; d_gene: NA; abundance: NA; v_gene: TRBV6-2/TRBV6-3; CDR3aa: CASSKQLASEQYF; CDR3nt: TGTGCCAGCAGCAAGCAGCTAGCAAGTGAGCAGTACTTC
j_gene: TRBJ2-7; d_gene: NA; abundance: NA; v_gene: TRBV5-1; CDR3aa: CASSLSEGREQYF; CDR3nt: TGCGCCAGCAGCTTGTCCGAGGGGAGGGAGCAGTACTTC
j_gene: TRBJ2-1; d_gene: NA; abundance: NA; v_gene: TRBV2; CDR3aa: CASSGIRGNEQFF; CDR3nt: TGTGCCAGCAGTGGAATTAGAGGGAATGAGCAGTTCTTC
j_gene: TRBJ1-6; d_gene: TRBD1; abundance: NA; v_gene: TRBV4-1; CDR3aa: CASSQGTGNNSPLHF; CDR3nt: TGCGCCAGCAGCCAAGGGACAGGGAATAATTCACCCCTCCACTTT
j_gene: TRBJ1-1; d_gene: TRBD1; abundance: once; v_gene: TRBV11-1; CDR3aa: CASSLGQTNTEAFF; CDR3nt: TGTGCCAGCAGCCTGGGACAGACGAACACTGAAGCTTTCTTT
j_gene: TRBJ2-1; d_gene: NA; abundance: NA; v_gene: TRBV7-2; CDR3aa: CASSLIGQTFSYNEQFF; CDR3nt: TGTGCCAGCAGCTTAATAGGACAGACCTTCTCCTACAATGAGCAGTTCTTC
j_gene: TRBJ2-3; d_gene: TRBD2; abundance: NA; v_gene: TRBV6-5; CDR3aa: CASRGLAGSTDTQYF; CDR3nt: TGTGCCAGCAGGGGACTAGCGGGTAGCACAGATACGCAGTATTTT
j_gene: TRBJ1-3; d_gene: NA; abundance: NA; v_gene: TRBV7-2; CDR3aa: CASSLGGTSGNTIYF; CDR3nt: TGTGCCAGCAGCTTGGGAGGAACCTCTGGAAACACCATATATTTT
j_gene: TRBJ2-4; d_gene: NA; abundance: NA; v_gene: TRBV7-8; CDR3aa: CASSLDSSLAKNIQYF; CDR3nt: TGTGCCAGCAGCTTAGACTCGTCATTAGCCAAAAACATTCAGTACTTC
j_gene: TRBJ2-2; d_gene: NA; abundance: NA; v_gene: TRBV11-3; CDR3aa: CASSEHRDYTGELFF; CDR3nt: TGTGCCAGCAGCGAGCACCGGGACTACACCGGGGAGCTGTTTTTT
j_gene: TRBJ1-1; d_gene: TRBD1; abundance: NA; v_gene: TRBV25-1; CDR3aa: CASRQQGSWFTEAFF; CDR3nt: TGTGCCAGCAGGCAACAGGGGTCGTGGTTCACTGAAGCTTTCTTT
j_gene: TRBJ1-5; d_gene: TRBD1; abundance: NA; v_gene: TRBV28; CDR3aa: CASSQPGTGLGQPQHF; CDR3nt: TGTGCCAGCAGCCAACCAGGGACAGGGTTGGGTCAGCCCCAGCATTTT
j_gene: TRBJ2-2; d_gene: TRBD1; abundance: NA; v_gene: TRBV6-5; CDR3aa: CASQRTGVTGELFF; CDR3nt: TGTGCCAGCCAAAGGACAGGGGTCACCGGGGAGCTGTTTTTT
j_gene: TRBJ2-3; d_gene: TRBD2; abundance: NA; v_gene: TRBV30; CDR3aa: CACLLAGVADTQYF; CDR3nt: TGTGCCTGTCTTCTAGCGGGAGTCGCAGATACGCAGTATTTT
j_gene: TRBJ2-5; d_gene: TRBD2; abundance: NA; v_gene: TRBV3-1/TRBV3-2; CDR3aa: CASSRPGLGQETQYF; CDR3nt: TGTGCCAGCAGCCGACCTGGACTAGGGCAAGAGACCCAGTACTTC
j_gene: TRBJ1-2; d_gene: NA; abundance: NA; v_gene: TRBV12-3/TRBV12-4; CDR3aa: CASSPGNNYGYTF; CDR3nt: TGTGCCAGCAGTCCCGGGAATAACTATGGCTACACCTTC
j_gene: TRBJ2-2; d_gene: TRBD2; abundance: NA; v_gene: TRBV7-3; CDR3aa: CASSLSGGGELFF; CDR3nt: TGTGCCAGCAGCTTGAGCGGGGGCGGGGAGCTGTTTTTT
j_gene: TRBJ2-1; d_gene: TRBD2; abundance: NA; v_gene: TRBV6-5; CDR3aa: CASTQGRSGSNEQFF; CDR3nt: TGTGCCAGCACCCAAGGGCGTAGCGGGAGCAATGAGCAGTTCTTC
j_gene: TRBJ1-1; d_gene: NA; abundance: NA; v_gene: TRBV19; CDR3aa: CASSIGFRGNTEAFF; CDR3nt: TGTGCCAGTAGTATCGGATTCCGAGGGAACACTGAAGCTTTCTTT
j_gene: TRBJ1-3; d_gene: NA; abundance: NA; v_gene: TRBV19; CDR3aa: CASSIGTGSGNTIYF; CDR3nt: TGTGCCAGTAGTATAGGCACAGGCTCTGGAAACACCATATATTTT
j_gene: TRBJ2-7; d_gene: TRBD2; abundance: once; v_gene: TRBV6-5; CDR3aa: CASSYSGRNEQYF; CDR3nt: TGTGCCAGCAGTTACTCCGGGAGGAACGAGCAGTACTTC
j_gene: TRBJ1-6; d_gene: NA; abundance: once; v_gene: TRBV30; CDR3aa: CAWSPTITPDNSPLHF; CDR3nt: TGTGCCTGGAGTCCAACTATAACACCCGATAATTCACCCCTCCACTTT
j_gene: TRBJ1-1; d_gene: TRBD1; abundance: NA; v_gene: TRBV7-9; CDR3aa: CASSVDRAATEAFF; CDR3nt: TGTGCCAGCAGCGTCGACAGGGCAGCCACTGAAGCTTTCTTT
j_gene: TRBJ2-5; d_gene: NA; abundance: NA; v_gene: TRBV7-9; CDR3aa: CASSLLQSQETQYF; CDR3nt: TGTGCCAGCAGCTTACTACAGTCCCAAGAGACCCAGTACTTC
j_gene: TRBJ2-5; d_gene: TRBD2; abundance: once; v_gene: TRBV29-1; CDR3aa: CSVASGGETQYF; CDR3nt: TGCAGCGTTGCGTCCGGGGGGGAGACCCAGTACTTC
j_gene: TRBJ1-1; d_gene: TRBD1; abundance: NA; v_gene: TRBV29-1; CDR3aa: CSVQGASTEAFF; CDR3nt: TGCAGCGTACAGGGGGCGAGCACTGAAGCTTTCTTT
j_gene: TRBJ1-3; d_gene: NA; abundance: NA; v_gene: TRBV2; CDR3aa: CASSLAGLSSGNTIYF; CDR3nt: TGTGCCAGCAGTCTTGCGGGCCTCTCGTCGGGAAACACCATATATTTT
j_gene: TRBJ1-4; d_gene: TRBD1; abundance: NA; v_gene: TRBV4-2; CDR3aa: CASSQDRGHGNEKLFF; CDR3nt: TGTGCCAGCAGCCAGGACAGGGGGCATGGGAACGAAAAACTGTTTTTT
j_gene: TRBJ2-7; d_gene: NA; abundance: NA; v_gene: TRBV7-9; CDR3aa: CASSFYSPGDEQYF; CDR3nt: TGTGCCAGCAGCTTTTACTCCCCCGGGGACGAGCAGTACTTC
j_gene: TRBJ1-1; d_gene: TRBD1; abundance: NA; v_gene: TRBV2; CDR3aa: CASSEGGTGRPFF; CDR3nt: TGTGCCAGCAGTGAAGGAGGGACAGGGAGACCTTTCTTT
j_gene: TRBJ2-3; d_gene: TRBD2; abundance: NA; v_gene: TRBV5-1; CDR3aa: CASSAKGEAGVDTQYF; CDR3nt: TGCGCCAGCAGCGCAAAAGGGGAAGCGGGAGTTGATACGCAGTATTTT
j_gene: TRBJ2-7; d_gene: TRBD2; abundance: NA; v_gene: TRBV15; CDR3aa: CATSPLAGALNEQYF; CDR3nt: TGTGCCACCAGCCCGCTAGCGGGAGCTTTGAACGAGCAGTACTTC
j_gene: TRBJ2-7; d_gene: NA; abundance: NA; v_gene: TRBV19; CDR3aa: CASSAQAANSYEQYF; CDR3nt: TGTGCCAGTAGTGCCCAGGCTGCCAACTCCTACGAGCAGTACTTC
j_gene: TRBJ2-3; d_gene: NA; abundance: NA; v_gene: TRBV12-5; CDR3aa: CASGLASTDTQYF; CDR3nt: TGTGCTAGTGGTTTGGCTAGCACAGATACGCAGTATTTT
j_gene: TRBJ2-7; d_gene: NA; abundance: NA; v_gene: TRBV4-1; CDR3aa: CASSQAQGSPYEQYF; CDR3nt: TGCGCCAGCAGCCAAGCCCAGGGGTCCCCCTACGAGCAGTACTTC